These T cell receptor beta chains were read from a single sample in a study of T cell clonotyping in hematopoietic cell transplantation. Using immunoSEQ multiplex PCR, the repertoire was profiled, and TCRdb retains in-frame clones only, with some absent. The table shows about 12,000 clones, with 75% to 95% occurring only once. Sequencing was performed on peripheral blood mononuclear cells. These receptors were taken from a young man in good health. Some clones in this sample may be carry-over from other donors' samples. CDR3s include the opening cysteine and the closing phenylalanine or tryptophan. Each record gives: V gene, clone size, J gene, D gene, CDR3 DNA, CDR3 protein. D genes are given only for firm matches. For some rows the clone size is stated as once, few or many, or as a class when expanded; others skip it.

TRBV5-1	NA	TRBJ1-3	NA	TGCGCCAGCAGCGACGGTTCCGGAAACACCATATATTTT	CASSDGSGNTIYF
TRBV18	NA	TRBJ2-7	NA	TGTGCCAGCTCACCTGTGGCTGAATCCTACGAGCAGTACTTC	CASSPVAESYEQYF
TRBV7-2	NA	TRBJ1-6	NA	TGTGCCAGCAGCCTACAGGGATATAATTCACCCCTCCACTTT	CASSLQGYNSPLHF
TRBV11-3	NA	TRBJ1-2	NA	TGTGCCAGCAGCTTGTCCGGCTATGGCTACACCTTC	CASSLSGYGYTF
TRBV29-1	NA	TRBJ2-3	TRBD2	TGCAGCGCATTCCGGACTAGCGGGACCACAGATACGCAGTATTTT	CSAFRTSGTTDTQYF
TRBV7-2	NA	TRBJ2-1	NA	TGTGCCAGCAGCTTGACAGTCACCTACAATGAGCAGTTCTTC	CASSLTVTYNEQFF
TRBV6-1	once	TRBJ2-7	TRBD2	TGTGCCAGCAGTGAGCAGCGGGGTCCCTACGAGCAGTACTTC	CASSEQRGPYEQYF
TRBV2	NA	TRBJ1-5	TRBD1	TGTGCCAGCAGTGATTCGTGGCGGCAGGGGGCGGGTCAGCCCCAGCATTTT	CASSDSWRQGAGQPQHF
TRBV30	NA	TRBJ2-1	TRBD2	TGTGCCTGGAGTGTGGGCGGGGGATGGCCTGGGGAGCAGTTCTTC	CAWSVGGGWPGEQFF
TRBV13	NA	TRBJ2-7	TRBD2	TGTGCCAGCAGCGGCGACCAGCGGGGGGATGGGATCTCCTACGAGCAGTACTTC	CASSGDQRGDGISYEQYF
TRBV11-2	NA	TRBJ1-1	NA	TGTGCCAGCAGCTTAGTGCGGGGGATCATGAACACTGAAGCTTTCTTT	CASSLVRGIMNTEAFF
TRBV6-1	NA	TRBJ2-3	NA	TGTGCCAGCACTTTGGACCTTGGGGATACGCAGTATTTT	CASTLDLGDTQYF
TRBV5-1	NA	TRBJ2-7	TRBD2	TGCGCCAGCAGCTTGGGACTAGCGGGAGCCCACGAGCAGTACTTC	CASSLGLAGAHEQYF
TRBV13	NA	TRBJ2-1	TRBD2	TGTGCCAGCAGCCTAGCGGGAGGGTTAGGAAGCAATGAGCAGTTCTTC	CASSLAGGLGSNEQFF
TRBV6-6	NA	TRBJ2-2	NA	TGTGCCAGCAGTCCCTTTGTGACCGGGGAGCTGTTTTTT	CASSPFVTGELFF
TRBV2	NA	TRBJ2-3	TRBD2	TGTGCCAGCAATCGACTAGCGGGCACAGATACGCAGTATTTT	CASNRLAGTDTQYF
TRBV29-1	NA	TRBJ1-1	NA	TGCAGCGTTGGGACAGACACTGAAGCTTTCTTT	CSVGTDTEAFF
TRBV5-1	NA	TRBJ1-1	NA	TGCGCCAGCAGCCCGCCGGGGGGGGACACTGAAGCTTTCTTT	CASSPPGGDTEAFF
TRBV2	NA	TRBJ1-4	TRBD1	TGTGCCAGCACACAGGGGGCGTTTGAAAAACTGTTTTTT	CASTQGAFEKLFF
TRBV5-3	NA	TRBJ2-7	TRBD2	TGTGCCAGAAGCCCCGCTACGGGGGGTAGCGGGAGGTCCGAGCAGTACTTC	CARSPATGGSGRSEQYF
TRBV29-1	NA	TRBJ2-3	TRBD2	TGCAGCGTTGAAGATCGTCTAGCGGGGCCCACAGATACGCAGTATTTT	CSVEDRLAGPTDTQYF
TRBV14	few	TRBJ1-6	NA	TGTGCCAGCAGCCTGACGGACCAGGGTAATTCACCCCTCCACTTT	CASSLTDQGNSPLHF
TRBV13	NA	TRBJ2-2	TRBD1	TGTGCCAGCAGCCTCCGGACAGGGGTCTTGAGCGGGGAGCTGTTTTTT	CASSLRTGVLSGELFF
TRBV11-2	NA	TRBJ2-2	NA	TGTGCCAGCAGCTTGGCACTTACGAACACCGGGGAGCTGTTTTTT	CASSLALTNTGELFF
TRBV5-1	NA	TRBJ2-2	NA	TGCGCCAGCAGCTTGGTGATTGCGGGGATGCTCCCGACAAACACCGGGGAGCTGTTTTTT	CASSLVIAGMLPTNTGELFF
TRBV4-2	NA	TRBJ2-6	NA	TGTGCCAGCAGCCAGCTTGGTGGCCCATCGACTGGGGCCAACGTCCTGACTTTC	CASSQLGGPSTGANVLTF
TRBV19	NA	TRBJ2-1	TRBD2	TGTGCCAGTAGGACTAGCGGGGGCCTAGTTGAGCAGTTCTTC	CASRTSGGLVEQFF
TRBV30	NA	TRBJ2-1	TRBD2	TGTGCCTGGAGTGTACTAGCGAGCTCCTACAATGAGCAGTTCTTC	CAWSVLASSYNEQFF
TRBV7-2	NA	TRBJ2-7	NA	TGTGCCAGCAGTACATACTCCTACGAGCAGTACTTC	CASSTYSYEQYF
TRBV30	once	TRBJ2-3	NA	TGTGCCTGGAGTGTAAACTCGGATACGCAGTATTTT	CAWSVNSDTQYF
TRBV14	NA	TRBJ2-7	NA	TGTGCCAGCAGCCAGGCGTACGAGCAGTACTTC	CASSQAYEQYF
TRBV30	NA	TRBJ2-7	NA	TGTGCCTGGAGTGGGTACACACGGGACACGAACTACGAGCAGTACTTC	CAWSGYTRDTNYEQYF
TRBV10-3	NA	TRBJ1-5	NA	TGTGCCATCAGTGAGTGGGGGGACAGCAATCAGCCCCAGCATTTT	CAISEWGDSNQPQHF
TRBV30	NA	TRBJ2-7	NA	TGTGCCTGGAGTGTTTCAGGTATCTACGAGCAGTACTTC	CAWSVSGIYEQYF
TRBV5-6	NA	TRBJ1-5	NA	TGTGCCAGCAGCCTACAGGGAATCAATCAGCCCCAGCATTTT	CASSLQGINQPQHF
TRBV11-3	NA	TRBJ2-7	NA	TGTGCCAGCACCCGGGGGGCTACCTCCTACGAGCAGTACTTC	CASTRGATSYEQYF
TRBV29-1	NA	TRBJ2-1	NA	TGCAGCGTTGAATCTGCCGGGAATGAGCAGTTCTTC	CSVESAGNEQFF
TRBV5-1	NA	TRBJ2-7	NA	TGCGCCAGCAGTTCCCCCTACGAGCAGTACTTC	CASSSPYEQYF
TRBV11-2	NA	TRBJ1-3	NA	TGTGCCAGCAGCGCGGGACGGAGAGTCTCTGGAAACACCATATATTTT	CASSAGRRVSGNTIYF
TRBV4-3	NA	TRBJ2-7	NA	TGCGCCAGCAGCCAAGATTCCGGGGGACCCTACGAGCAGTACTTC	CASSQDSGGPYEQYF
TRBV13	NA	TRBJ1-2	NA	TGTGCCAGCAGCTTACCCGTTAACTATGGCTACACCTTC	CASSLPVNYGYTF
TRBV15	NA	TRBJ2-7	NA	TGTGCCACCAGCAGGGCTCGACGGGGGCCCCCCTACGAGCAGTACTTC	CATSRARRGPPYEQYF
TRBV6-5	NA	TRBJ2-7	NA	TGTGCCAGCAGTTACCGGAGCTCCTACGAGCAGTACTTC	CASSYRSSYEQYF
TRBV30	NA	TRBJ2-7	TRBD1	TGTGCCTGGAGTAAGGGGGCCTTCTCCGAGCAGTACTTC	CAWSKGAFSEQYF
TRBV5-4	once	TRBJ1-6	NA	TGTGCCAGCAGCCGTCAATCCGGGGGAGCTTCACCCCTCCACTTT	CASSRQSGGASPLHF
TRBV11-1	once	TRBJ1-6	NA	TGTGCCAGCAGCTTCGATGTATCCTATAATTCACCCCTCCACTTT	CASSFDVSYNSPLHF